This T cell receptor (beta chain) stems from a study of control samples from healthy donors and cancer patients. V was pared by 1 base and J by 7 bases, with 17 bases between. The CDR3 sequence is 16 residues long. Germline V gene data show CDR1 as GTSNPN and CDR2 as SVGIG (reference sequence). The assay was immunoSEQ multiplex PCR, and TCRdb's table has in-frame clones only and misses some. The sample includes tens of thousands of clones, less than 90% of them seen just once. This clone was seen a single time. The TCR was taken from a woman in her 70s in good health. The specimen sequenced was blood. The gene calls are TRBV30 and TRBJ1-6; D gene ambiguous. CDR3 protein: CAWSGDDEVGNSPLHF. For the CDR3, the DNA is TGTGCCTGGAGTGGCGACGACGAGGTAGGAAATTCACCCCTCCACTTT. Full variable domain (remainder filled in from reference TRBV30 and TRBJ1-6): SQTIHQWPATLVQPVGSPLSLECTVEGTSNPNLYWYRQAAGRGLQLLFYSVGIGQISSEVPQNLSASRPQDRQFILSSKKLLLSDSGFYLCAWSGDDEVGNSPLHFGNGTRLTVT.